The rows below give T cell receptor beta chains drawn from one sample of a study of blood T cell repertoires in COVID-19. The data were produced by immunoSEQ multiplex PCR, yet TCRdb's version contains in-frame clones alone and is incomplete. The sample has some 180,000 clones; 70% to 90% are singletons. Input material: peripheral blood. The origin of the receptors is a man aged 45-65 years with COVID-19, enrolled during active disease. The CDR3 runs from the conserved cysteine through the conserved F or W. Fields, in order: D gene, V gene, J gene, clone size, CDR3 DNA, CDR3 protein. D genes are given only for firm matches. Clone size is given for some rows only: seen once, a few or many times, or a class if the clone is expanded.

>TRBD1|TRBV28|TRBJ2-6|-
TGTGCCAGCACCCCGACAGGGGGTGGCTCTGGGGCCAACGTCCTGACTTTC
CASTPTGGGSGANVLTF
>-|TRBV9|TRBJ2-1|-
TGTGCCAGCACCCGGGGGATCTACAATGAGCAGTTCTTC
CASTRGIYNEQFF
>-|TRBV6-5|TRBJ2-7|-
TGTGCCAGCAGAGCTGGGGGCGAGGGGGAGCAGTACTTC
CASRAGGEGEQYF
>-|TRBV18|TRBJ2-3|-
TGTGCCAGCTCACCAATTACTAACACAGATACGCAGTATTTT
CASSPITNTDTQYF
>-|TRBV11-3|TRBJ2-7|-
TGTGCCAGCATACAAGGGGAAGGGAGCAGCGGGCCGACGGACGAGCAGTACTTC
CASIQGEGSSGPTDEQYF
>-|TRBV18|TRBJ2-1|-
TGTGCCAGCTCACCAAACGGGGGAGCTTACAATGAGCAGTTCTTC
CASSPNGGAYNEQFF
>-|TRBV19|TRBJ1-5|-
TGTGCCAGTACTCCGGGACACTACAATCAGCCCCAGCATTTT
CASTPGHYNQPQHF
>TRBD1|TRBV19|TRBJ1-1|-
TGTGCCAGTAGTAAAAGGCCCCGGGACAGCGGGTCTGCCACTGAAGCTTTCTTT
CASSKRPRDSGSATEAFF
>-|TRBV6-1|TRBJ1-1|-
TGTGCCAGCAGTGATCTGGACAGAGGATACACTGAAGCTTTCTTT
CASSDLDRGYTEAFF
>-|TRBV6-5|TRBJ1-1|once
TGTGCCAGCAGTCCACTCAAGAACACTGAAGCTTTCTTT
CASSPLKNTEAFF
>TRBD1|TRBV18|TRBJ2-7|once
TGTGCCAGCTCACCTGACAGGGCCACCTACGTTTGGAACTTC
CASSPDRATYVWNF
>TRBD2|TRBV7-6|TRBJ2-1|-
TGTGCCAGCAGCTCGACCAGCGTAGCGGGGGCTTACAATGAGCAGTTCTTC
CASSSTSVAGAYNEQFF
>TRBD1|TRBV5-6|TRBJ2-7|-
TGTGCCAGCAGCTTAAGGACAGGGGCGTCCTACGAGCAGTACTTC
CASSLRTGASYEQYF
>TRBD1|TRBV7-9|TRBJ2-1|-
TGTGCCAGCAGCCCCCAGACAGGGGCCCCCTACAATGAGCAGTTCTTC
CASSPQTGAPYNEQFF
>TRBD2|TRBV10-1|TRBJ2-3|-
TGCGCCAGCAGCGGGACTAGCGGGAGCGTAGATACGCAGTATTTT
CASSGTSGSVDTQYF
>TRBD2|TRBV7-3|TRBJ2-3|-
TGTGCCAGCAGCGGACTAGCGGTTAGCACAGATACGCAGTATTTT
CASSGLAVSTDTQYF
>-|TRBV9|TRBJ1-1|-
TGTGCCAGCAGCGTATTTATTAACACTGAAGCTTTCTTT
CASSVFINTEAFF
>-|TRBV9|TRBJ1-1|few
TGTGCCAGCAGCGCCCCATCGGGAAGGGAAGCTTTCTTT
CASSAPSGREAFF
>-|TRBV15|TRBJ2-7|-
TGTGCCACCAGCGAGAGGGGGTTAGCTAACGAGCAGTACTTC
CATSERGLANEQYF
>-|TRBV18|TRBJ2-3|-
TGTGCCAGCTCACCCGGCACAGGGTTTGATACGCAGTATTTT
CASSPGTGFDTQYF
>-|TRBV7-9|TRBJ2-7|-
TGTGCCAGCAGCCCAGGTCCCCCCGAGCAGTACTTC
CASSPGPPEQYF
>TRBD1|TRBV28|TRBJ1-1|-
TGTGCCAGCAGTTTGAACAGGGACAGCGAAGCTTTCTTT
CASSLNRDSEAFF
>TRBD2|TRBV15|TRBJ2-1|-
TGTGCCACCAGCAGAGATACCCTAGCGGGAGCCAACAATGAGCAGTTCTTC
CATSRDTLAGANNEQFF
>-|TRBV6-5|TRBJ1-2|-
TGTGCCAGCAGTCCGGACATTAACTATGGCTACACCTTC
CASSPDINYGYTF
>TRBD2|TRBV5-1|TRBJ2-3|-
TGCGCCAGCAGCTTCGCTAGCGGTAGCACAGATACGCAGTATTTT
CASSFASGSTDTQYF
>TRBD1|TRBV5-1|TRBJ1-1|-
TGCGCCAGCAGCTTGTTAGGGGGCCACACTGAAGCTTTCTTT
CASSLLGGHTEAFF
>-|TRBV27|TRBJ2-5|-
TGTGCCAGCAGTCTGGGACAAAGGACGGAGACCCAGTACTTC
CASSLGQRTETQYF
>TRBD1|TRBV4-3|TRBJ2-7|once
TGCGCCAGCAGCCTTGGACGGACAGGCTCCTACGAGCAGTACTTC
CASSLGRTGSYEQYF
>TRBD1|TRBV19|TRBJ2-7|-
TGTGCCAGTAGTCTAGGACAGGGGTCTTCCTACGAGCAGTACTTC
CASSLGQGSSYEQYF
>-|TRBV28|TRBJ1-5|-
TGTGCCAGCAGGACAGTAACGTGGGCTCAGCCCCAGCATTTT
CASRTVTWAQPQHF
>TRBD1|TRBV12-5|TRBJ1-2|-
TGTGCTAGTGGTAACAGGGGGGTAAAGGACTATGGCTACACCTTC
CASGNRGVKDYGYTF
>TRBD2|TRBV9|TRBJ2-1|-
TGTGCCAGCAGCGTAGGGGCTAGCGGGAGAACGAATGAGCAGTTCTTC
CASSVGASGRTNEQFF
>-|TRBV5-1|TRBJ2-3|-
TGCGCCAGCAGCTTGGGGGGACTAGATACGCAGTATTTT
CASSLGGLDTQYF
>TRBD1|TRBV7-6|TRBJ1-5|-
TGTGCCAGCAGCTCCGGGACAGGGGTGCTCCAGCCCCAGCATTTT
CASSSGTGVLQPQHF
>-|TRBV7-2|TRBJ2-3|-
TGTGCCAGCAGCTCGGGAGTAAGCACAGATACGCAGTATTTT
CASSSGVSTDTQYF
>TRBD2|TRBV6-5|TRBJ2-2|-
TGTGCCAGCAGTTACTCGTTCGGGAGGGCCTTCGGGGAGCTGTTTTTT
CASSYSFGRAFGELFF
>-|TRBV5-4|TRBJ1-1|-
TGTGCCAGCAGCCCACAGGGTAGGATGAACACTGAAGCTTTCTTT
CASSPQGRMNTEAFF
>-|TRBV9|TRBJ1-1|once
TGTGCCAGCAGCGTAGGTGCGGCGAGCTGGGACACTGAAGCTTTCTTT
CASSVGAASWDTEAFF
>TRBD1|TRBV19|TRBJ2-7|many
TGTGCCAGTAGTAGGACAGGGGACTCCTACGAGCAGTACTTC
CASSRTGDSYEQYF
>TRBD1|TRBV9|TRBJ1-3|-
TGTGCCAGCAGCGTATTGGACAGGGATTCTGGAAACACCATATATTTT
CASSVLDRDSGNTIYF
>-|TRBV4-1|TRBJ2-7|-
TGCGCCAGCAGCCCGAGTAGTGGAGACGAGCAGTACTTC
CASSPSSGDEQYF
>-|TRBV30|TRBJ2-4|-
TGTGCCTGGAGTGCTATTTACGGGGGAAGCCAAGCCAAAAACATTCAGTACTTC
CAWSAIYGGSQAKNIQYF
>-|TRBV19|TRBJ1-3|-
TGTGCCAGTAGTATTCAAACTTTCTCTGGAAACACCATATATTTT
CASSIQTFSGNTIYF
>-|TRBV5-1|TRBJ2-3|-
TGCGCCAGCAGCTTGGAGCATCCAGGGACAGATACGCAGTATTTT
CASSLEHPGTDTQYF
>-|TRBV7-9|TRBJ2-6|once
TGTGCCAGCTTTACACAGGGCTCTGGGGCCAACGTCCTGACTTTC
CASFTQGSGANVLTF
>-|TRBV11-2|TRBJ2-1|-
TGTGCCAGCAGCTCAAGCGTAGGGGGTGAGCAGTTCTTC
CASSSSVGGEQFF
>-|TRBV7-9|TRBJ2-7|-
TGTGCCAGCAGCTTAGAGGGGACAGAGCAGTACTTC
CASSLEGTEQYF
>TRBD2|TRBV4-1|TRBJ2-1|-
TGCGCCAGCAGCCAAGCCACAACAATAGCGGGAAGTGGGGATGAGCAGTTCTTC
CASSQATTIAGSGDEQFF
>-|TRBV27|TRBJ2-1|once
TGTGCCAGCAGTTTAGACAGGAACAATGAGCAGTTCTTC
CASSLDRNNEQFF
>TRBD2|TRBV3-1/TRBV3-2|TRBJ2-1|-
TGTGCCAGCAGCCCTCCGGGACTAGTCAACAATGAGCAGTTCTTC
CASSPPGLVNNEQFF
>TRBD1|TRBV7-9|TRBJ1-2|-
TGTGCCAGCAGCCGACAGGGGGCTGGCTATGGCTACACCTTC
CASSRQGAGYGYTF
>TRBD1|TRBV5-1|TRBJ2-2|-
TGCGCCAGCAGCTTCTGGACAGGGCGCACCGGGGAGCTGTTTTTT
CASSFWTGRTGELFF